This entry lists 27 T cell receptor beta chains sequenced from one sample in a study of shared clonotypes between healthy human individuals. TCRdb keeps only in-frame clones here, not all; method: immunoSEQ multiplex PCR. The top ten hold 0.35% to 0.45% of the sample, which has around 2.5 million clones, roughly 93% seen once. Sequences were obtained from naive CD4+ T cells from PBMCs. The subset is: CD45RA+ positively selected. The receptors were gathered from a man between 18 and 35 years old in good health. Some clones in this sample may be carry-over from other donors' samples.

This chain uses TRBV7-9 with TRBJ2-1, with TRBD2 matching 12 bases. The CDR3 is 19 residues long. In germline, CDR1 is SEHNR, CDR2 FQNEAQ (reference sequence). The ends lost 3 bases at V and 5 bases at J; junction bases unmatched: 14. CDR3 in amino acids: CASSFSTSGRANSNNEQFF. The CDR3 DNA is TGTGCCAGCAGCTTTTCGACTAGCGGGAGAGCGAATTCAAACAATGAGCAGTTCTTC.

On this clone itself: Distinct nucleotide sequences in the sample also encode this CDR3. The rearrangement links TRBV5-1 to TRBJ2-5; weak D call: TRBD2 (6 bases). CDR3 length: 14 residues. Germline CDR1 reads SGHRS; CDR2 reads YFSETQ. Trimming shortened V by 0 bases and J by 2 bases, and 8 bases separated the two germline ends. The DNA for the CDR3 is TGCGCCAGCAGCTTGGGCGGGATACAAGAGACCCAGTACTTC. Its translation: CASSLGGIQETQYF.

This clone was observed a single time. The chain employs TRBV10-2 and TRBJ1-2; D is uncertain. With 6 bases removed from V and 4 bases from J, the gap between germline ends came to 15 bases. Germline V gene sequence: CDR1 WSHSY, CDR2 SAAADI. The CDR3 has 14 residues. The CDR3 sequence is CASSSPGVGYGYTF. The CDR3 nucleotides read TGCGCCAGCAGCTCACCTGGAGTGGGCTATGGCTACACCTTC.

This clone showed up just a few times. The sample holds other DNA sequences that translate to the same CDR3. CDR3: CASSSGTSGQETQYF. In nucleotides, the CDR3 is TGCGCCAGCAGCTCCGGGACTAGCGGCCAAGAGACCCAGTACTTC. The chain uses TRBV5-1 and TRBJ2-5; 11 positions match TRBD2. The V gene end was trimmed by 3 bases and the J gene end by 1 base; junction bases not matched to a gene: 2. Germline lookup yields CDR1 SGHRS and CDR2 YFSETQ. The CDR3 covers 15 residues.

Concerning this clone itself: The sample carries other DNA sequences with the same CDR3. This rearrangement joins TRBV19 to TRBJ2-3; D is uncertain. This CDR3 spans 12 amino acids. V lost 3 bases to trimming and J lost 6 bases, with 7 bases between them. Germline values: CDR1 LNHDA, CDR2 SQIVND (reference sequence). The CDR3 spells CASSISGDTQYF. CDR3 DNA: TGTGCCAGTAGTATTTCTGGTGATACGCAGTATTTT.

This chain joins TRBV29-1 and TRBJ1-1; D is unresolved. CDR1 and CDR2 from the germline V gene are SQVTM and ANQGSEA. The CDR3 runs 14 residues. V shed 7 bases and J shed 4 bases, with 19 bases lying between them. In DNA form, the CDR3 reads TGCAGCGCCGGAGGGTATAGGTTGAGCACTGAAGCTTTCTTT. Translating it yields CSAGGYRLSTEAFF.

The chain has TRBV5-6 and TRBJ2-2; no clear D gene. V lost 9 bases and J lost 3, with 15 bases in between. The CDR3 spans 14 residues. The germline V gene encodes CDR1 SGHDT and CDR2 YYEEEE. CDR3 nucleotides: TGTGCCACCTACAGTGGTGTCTACACCGGGGAGCTGTTTTTT. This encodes CATYSGVYTGELFF.

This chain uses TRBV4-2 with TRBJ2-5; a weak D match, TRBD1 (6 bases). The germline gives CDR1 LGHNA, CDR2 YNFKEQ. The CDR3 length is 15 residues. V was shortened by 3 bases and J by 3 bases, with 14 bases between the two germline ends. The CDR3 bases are TGTGCCAGCAGCCAGACCCTGACAGGTGAAGAGACCCAGTACTTC. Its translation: CASSQTLTGEETQYF.

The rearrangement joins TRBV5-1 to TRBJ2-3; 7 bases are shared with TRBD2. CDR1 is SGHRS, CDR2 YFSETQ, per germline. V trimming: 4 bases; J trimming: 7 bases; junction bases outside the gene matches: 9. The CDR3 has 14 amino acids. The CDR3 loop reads CASSLSPGGNTQYF. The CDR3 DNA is TGCGCCAGCAGCCTCTCTCCGGGGGGAAATACGCAGTATTTT.

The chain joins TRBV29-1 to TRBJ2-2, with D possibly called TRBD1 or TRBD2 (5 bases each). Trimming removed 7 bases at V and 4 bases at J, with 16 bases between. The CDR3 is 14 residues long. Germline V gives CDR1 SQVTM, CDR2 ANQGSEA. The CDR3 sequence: CSATGRSTTGELFF. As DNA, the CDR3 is TGCAGCGCCACGGGACGGTCGACCACCGGGGAGCTGTTTTTT.

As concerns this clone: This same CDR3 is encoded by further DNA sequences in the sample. The CDR3: CASGSNQPQHF. DNA for the CDR3: TGTGCCAGTGGGAGCAATCAGCCCCAGCATTTT. The chain employs TRBV6-5 and TRBJ1-5; D ambiguous. The germline CDR1 and CDR2 sequences are MNHEY and SVGAGI. The CDR3 spans 11 residues. V shed 9 bases and J shed 1 base, with 4 bases lying between them.

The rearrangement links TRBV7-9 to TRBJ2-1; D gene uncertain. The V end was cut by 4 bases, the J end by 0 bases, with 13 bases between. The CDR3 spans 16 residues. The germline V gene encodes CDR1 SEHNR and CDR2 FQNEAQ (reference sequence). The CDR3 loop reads CASSSALGGSYNEQFF. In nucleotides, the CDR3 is TGTGCCAGCAGCTCCGCCCTGGGCGGCTCCTACAATGAGCAGTTCTTC.

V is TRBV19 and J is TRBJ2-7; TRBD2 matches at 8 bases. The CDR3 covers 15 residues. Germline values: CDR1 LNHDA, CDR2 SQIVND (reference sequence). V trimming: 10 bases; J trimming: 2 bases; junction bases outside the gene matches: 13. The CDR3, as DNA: TGTGCCACTTCCGTTTCGAGCGGGAGCACCTACGAGCAGTACTTC. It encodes CATSVSSGSTYEQYF.

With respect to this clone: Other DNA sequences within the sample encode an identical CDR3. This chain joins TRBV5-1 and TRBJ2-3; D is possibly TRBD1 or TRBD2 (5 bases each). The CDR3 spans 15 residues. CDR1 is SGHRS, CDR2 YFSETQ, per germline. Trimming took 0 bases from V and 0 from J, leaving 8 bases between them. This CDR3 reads CASSLGGTSTDTQYF. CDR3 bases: TGCGCCAGCAGCTTGGGGGGGACGAGCACAGATACGCAGTATTTT.

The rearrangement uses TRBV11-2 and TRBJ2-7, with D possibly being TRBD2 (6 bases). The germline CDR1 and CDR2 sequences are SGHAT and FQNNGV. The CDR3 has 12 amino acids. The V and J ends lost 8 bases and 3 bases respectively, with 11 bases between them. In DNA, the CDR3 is TGTGCCAGCGGGCGGGATCACTACGAGCAGTACTTC. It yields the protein CASGRDHYEQYF.

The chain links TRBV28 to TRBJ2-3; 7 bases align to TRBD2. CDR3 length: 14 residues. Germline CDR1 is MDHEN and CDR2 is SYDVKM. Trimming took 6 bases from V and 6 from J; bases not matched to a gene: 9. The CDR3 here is CASSPGGGRDTQYF. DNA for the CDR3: TGTGCCAGCAGCCCCGGCGGGGGTAGGGATACGCAGTATTTT.

This CDR3 is CASSPGVEGYGYTF. The CDR3 nucleotides read TGTGCCAGCAGCCCCGGGGTTGAGGGCTATGGCTACACCTTC. The chain is built from TRBV9 and TRBJ1-2, with D uncertain. The CDR3 contains 14 residues. Germline V gene sequence: CDR1 SGDLS, CDR2 YYNGEE. V gave up 4 bases and J gave up 4 bases, with 14 bases separating them.

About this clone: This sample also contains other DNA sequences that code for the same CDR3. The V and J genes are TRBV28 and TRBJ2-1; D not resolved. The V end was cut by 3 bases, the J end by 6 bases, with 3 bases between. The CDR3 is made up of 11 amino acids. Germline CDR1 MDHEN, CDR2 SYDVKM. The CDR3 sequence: CASSLVNEQFF. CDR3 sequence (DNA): TGTGCCAGCAGTTTGGTCAATGAGCAGTTCTTC.

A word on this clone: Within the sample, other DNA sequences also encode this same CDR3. The CDR3 region is CASSPGSDEKLFF. CDR3 in DNA: TGTGCCAGCAGTCCCGGGAGTGATGAAAAACTGTTTTTT. This chain uses TRBV28 with TRBJ1-4; D gene ambiguous. CDR3 length: 13 amino acids. Germline assignment: CDR1 MDHEN and CDR2 SYDVKM. V was shortened by 5 bases and J by 6 bases, with 10 bases between the two germline ends.

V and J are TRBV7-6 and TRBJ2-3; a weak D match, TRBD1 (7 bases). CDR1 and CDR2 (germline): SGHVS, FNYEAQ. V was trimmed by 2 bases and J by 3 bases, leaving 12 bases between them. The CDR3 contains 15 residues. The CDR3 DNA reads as TGTGCCAGCAGCTTAATAGCAGGGGGGACAGATACGCAGTATTTT. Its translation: CASSLIAGGTDTQYF.

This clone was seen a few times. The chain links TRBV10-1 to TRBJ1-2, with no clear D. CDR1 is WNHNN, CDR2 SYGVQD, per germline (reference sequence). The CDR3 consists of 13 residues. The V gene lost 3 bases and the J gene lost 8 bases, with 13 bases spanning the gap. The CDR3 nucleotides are TGCGCCAGCAGTGAATCGGCCGGGAAGGGCTACACCTTC. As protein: CASSESAGKGYTF.

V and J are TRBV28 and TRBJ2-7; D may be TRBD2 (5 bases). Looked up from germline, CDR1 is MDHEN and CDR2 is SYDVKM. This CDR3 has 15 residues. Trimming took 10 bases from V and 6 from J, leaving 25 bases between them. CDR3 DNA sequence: TGTGCCACCTTAGAGAGGGTCAAACCGGGCCTCGAGCAGTACTTC. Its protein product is CATLERVKPGLEQYF.

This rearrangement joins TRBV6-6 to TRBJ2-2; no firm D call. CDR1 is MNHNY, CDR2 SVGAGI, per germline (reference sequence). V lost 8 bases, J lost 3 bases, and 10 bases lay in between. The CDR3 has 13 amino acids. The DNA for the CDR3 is TGTGCCAGCCTCGGAGCAGACACCGGGGAGCTGTTTTTT. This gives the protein CASLGADTGELFF.

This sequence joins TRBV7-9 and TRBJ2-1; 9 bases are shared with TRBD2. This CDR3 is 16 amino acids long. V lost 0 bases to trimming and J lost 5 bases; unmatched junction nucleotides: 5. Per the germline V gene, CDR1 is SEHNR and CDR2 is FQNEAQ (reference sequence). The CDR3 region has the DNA TGTGCCAGCAGCTTAGCGGGCGGGAGGGCGGACAATGAGCAGTTCTTC. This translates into CASSLAGGRADNEQFF.

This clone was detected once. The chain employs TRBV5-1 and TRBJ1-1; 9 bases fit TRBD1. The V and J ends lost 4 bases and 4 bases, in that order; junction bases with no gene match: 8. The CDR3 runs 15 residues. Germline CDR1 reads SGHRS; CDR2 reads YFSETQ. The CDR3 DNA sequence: TGCGCCAGCAGCCCGGGGACAGGGATAGCCACTGAAGCTTTCTTT. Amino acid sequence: CASSPGTGIATEAFF.

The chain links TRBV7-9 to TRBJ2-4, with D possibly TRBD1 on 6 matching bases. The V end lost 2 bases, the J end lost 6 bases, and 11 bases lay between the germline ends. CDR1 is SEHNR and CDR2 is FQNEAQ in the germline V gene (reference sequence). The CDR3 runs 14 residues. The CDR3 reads CASSLQGSTNIQYF. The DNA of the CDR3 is TGTGCCAGCAGCTTACAGGGGAGCACAAACATTCAGTACTTC.

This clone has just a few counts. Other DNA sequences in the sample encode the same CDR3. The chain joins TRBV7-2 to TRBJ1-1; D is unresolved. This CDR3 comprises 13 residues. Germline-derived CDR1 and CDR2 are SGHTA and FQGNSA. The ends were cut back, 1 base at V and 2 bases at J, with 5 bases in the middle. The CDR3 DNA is TGTGCCAGCAGCTTAGTAGGTAACACTGAAGCTTTCTTT. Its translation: CASSLVGNTEAFF.